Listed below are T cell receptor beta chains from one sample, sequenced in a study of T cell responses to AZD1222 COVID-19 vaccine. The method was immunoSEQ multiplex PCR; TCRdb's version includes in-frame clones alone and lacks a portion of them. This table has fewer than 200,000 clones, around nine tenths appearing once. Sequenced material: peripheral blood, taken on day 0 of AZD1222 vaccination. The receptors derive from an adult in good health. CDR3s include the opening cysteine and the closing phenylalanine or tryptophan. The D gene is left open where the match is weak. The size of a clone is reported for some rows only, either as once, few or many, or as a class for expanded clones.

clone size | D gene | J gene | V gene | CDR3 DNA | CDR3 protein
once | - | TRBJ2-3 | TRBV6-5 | TGTGCCAGCAGTTACTCCCAGGGTGTCACAGATACGCAGTATTTT | CASSYSQGVTDTQYF
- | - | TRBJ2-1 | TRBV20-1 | TGCAGTGCTAGTGTCCTAGGGGGTGAGCAGTTCTTC | CSASVLGGEQFF
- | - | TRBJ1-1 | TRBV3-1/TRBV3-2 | TGTGCCAGCAGCCAAGGAGTGGGATCCACTGAAGCTTTCTTT | CASSQGVGSTEAFF
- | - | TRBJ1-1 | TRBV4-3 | TGCGCCAGCAGCGCGGGCTCGTCTGAAGCTTTCTTT | CASSAGSSEAFF
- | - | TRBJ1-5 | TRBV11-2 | TGTGCCAGCAGCTTAGTATCTGGGAGCAATCAGCCCCAGCATTTT | CASSLVSGSNQPQHF
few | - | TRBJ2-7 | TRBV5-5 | TGTGCCAGCAGCATCCGGGTCGGGGGGCTTAGCTCCTACGAGCAGTACTTC | CASSIRVGGLSSYEQYF
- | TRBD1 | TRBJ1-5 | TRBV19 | TGTGCCAGTAGTAAAAAACAGGGGAGGAGCAATCAGCCCCAGCATTTT | CASSKKQGRSNQPQHF
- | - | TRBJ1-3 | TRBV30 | TGTGCCTGTGTTAGCTCTGGAAACACCATATATTTT | CACVSSGNTIYF
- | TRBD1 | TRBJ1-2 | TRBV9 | TGTGCCAGCAGCCTAGGGACAGGGAACTATGGCTACACCTTC | CASSLGTGNYGYTF
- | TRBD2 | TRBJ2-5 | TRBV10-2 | TGCGCCAGCAGTGTTCTAGCGGGGGGGCAGACCCAGTACTTC | CASSVLAGGQTQYF
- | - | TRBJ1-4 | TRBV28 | TGTGCCAGCAGTTTTGGTCGGGAAGCAAAACTGTTTTTT | CASSFGREAKLFF
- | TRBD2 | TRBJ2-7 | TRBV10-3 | TGTGCCACCGGGACTAGCAGCTACGAGCAGTACTTC | CATGTSSYEQYF
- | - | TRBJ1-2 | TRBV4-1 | TGCGCCAGCAGCCAAGAGGCGGACTACGCGTACTATGGCTACACCTTC | CASSQEADYAYYGYTF
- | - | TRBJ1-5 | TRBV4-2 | TGTGCCAGCAGCCAAGATCCGGGGTCCGGAAATCAGCCCCAGCATTTT | CASSQDPGSGNQPQHF
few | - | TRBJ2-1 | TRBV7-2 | TGTGCCAGCCGAGTTAGCGGAGTCAATGAGCAGTTCTTC | CASRVSGVNEQFF
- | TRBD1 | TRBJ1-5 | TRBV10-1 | TGCGCCAGCGGGTATTACCGGGACAGGCATAAGCGAGGCAATCAGCCCCAGCATTTT | CASGYYRDRHKRGNQPQHF
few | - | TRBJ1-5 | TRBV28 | TGTGCCAGCAGCCCGCCGGGTCTGCCCCAGCATTTT | CASSPPGLPQHF
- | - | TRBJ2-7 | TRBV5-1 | TGCGCCAGCAGCTTCCCCGATCCAACCTACGAGCAGTACTTC | CASSFPDPTYEQYF
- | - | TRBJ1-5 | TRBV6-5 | TGTGCCAGCAGTCGAGGTGTCGGGGGGGATCAGCCCCAGCATTTT | CASSRGVGGDQPQHF
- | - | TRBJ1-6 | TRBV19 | TGTGCCAGTAGTACTCAGGGGCTTAGTAGCTCCTATAATTCACCCCTCCACTTT | CASSTQGLSSSYNSPLHF
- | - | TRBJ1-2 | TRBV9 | TGTGCCAGCAGCGTAGCCCCCTGGACTGGGCAGGACTACACCTTC | CASSVAPWTGQDYTF
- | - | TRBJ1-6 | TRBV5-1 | TGCGCCAGCAGCTTGGAGGCTTCCGGCAATTCACCCCTCCACTTT | CASSLEASGNSPLHF
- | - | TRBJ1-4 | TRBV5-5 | TGTGCCAGCAGCTTGGCTTGGGGGCGGACGACTAATGAAAAACTGTTTTTT | CASSLAWGRTTNEKLFF